These 28 T cell receptor beta chains were all obtained from the same sample, sequenced in a study of T-cell memory formation after mild COVID-19. TCRdb itself ran the 5' RACE reads through MiXCR, one entry per CDR3 protein. In the table there are about 470,000 distinct CDR3 sequences, about 18% of which are singletons. The sample consisted of PBMCs or a T cell subset sorted from them (not recorded which). Receptors were obtained from an adult woman who had mild COVID-19 (a few samples of this study predate the infection). Cell type and time point are not known.

This clonotype was detected ten times or more. The gene calls are TRBV7-9 and TRBJ2-3; a weak D match, TRBD2 (6 bases). The germline CDR1 and CDR2 sequences are SEHNR and FQNEAQ (reference sequence). Trimming removed 8 bases at V and 0 bases at J, with 15 bases between. This CDR3 contains 15 residues. The CDR3 here is CASSLSGTSTDTQYF. The CDR3, as DNA: TGTGCCAGCTCACTCTCCGGGACTAGCACAGATACGCAGTATTTT.

This clonotype was detected a few times. The chain employs TRBV7-3 and TRBJ2-2; D may be TRBD1 (5 bases). Germline lookup yields CDR1 SGHTA and CDR2 FQGTGA. V was shortened by 4 bases and J by 1 base, with 13 bases between the two germline ends. The length of the CDR3 is 16 residues. The CDR3 spells CASSSSVRGNTGELFF. In DNA form, the CDR3 reads TGTGCCAGCAGCTCAAGTGTTAGGGGGAACACCGGGGAGCTGTTTTTT.

The V and J genes are TRBV7-3 and TRBJ2-1; a weak D match, TRBD2 (5 bases). V was shortened by 0 bases and J by 0 bases, with 9 bases between the two germline ends. This CDR3 spans 16 amino acids. Germline CDR1 reads SGHTA; CDR2 reads FQGTGA. This CDR3 reads CASSLTGEISYNEQFF. The CDR3 coding sequence is TGTGCCAGCAGCTTAACGGGAGAAATCTCCTACAATGAGCAGTTCTTC.

This clonotype was picked up a small number of times. The chain links TRBV10-3 to TRBJ2-5; TRBD1 is a possible D gene (5 bases). V lost 4 bases to trimming and J lost 0 bases, with 15 bases between them. Germline CDR1 reads ENHRY; CDR2 reads SYGVKD. This CDR3 spans 16 amino acids. As DNA, the CDR3 is TGTGCCATCAGTGGGGGTTATGTAGGGGACCAAGAGACCCAGTACTTC. This sequence encodes CAISGGYVGDQETQYF.

This clonotype was found once. J is TRBJ2-5 and V is TRBV30, with 10 bases fitting TRBD1. V lost 3 bases, J lost 4 bases, and 11 bases stayed unmatched. Germline V gene sequence: CDR1 GTSNPN, CDR2 SVGIG (reference sequence). This CDR3 has 16 residues. As DNA, the CDR3 is TGTGCCTGGAGAAATTCTGACAGGGGGCTGTTAGAGACCCAGTACTTC. Translation gives CAWRNSDRGLLETQYF. Full variable domain (outside the CDR3, taken from reference TRBV30 and TRBJ2-5): SQTIHQWPATLVQPVGSPLSLECTVEGTSNPNLYWYRQAAGRGLQLLFYSVGIGQISSEVPQNLSASRPQDRQFILSSKKLLLSDSGFYLCAWRNSDRGLLETQYFGPGTRLLVL.

A few counts support this clonotype. The chain recombines TRBV25-1 with TRBJ2-5, with TRBD1 matching over 8 bases. This CDR3 spans 14 amino acids. Germline trimming cut 4 bases from V and 5 bases from J; bases unmatched to any gene: 6. The germline gives CDR1 MGHDK, CDR2 SYGVNS. The CDR3 DNA reads TGTGCCAGCAGTGCCGCGGGACAGGTGGAGACCCAGTACTTC. It is translated as CASSAAGQVETQYF.

Ten or more counts support this clonotype. This chain connects TRBV5-1 to TRBJ2-5; no clear D gene. The V end lost 0 bases, the J end lost 1 base, and 1 base lay between the germline ends. The CDR3 runs 12 residues. Germline V gives CDR1 SGHRS, CDR2 YFSETQ. CDR3 protein: CASSLAQETQYF. The CDR3, as DNA: TGCGCCAGCAGCTTGGCCCAAGAGACCCAGTACTTC.

This clonotype appeared a few times. The rearrangement uses TRBV14 and TRBJ2-2; 10 bases fit TRBD2. The length of the CDR3 is 17 residues. After removal of 4 bases from V and 3 bases from J, the junction contained 8 bases not matched to a gene. CDR1 is SGHDN, CDR2 FVKESK, per germline. The CDR3 loop is CASSPSALAGDTGELFF. CDR3 in DNA: TGTGCCAGCAGCCCAAGTGCCCTAGCGGGAGACACCGGGGAGCTGTTTTTT.

This clonotype has just a few counts. J is TRBJ2-5 and V is TRBV7-6; 9 nucleotides align to TRBD1. The germline gives CDR1 SGHVS, CDR2 FNYEAQ. J lost 3 bases, V lost 4 bases, and 6 bases had no gene match. The CDR3 is 15 residues long. The CDR3 DNA sequence: TGTGCCAGCAGCTCGCGGGGACAGGGAAAAGAGACCCAGTACTTC. Translating gives CASSSRGQGKETQYF.

This clonotype was seen only a few times. The CDR3 spells CASSHHGQSLTDTQYF. CDR3 nucleotide sequence: TGTGCCAGCAGCCACCATGGACAGTCTCTCACAGATACGCAGTATTTT. This chain connects TRBV9 to TRBJ2-3; D might be TRBD1 (6 bases). CDR3 length: 16 residues. CDR1 is SGDLS, CDR2 YYNGEE, per germline. The V gene lost 4 bases and the J gene lost 2 bases, with 17 bases spanning the gap.

This clonotype was seen more than once but under ten times. V is TRBV6-6 and J is TRBJ2-5; 7 positions match TRBD2. Germline trimming cut 4 bases from V and 5 bases from J; bases unmatched to any gene: 10. CDR1 is MNHNY and CDR2 is SVGAGI in the germline V gene (reference sequence). The CDR3 has 15 amino acids. The chain's CDR3 is CASSWTSFGGETQYF. In DNA, the CDR3 is TGTGCCAGCAGTTGGACTAGTTTTGGTGGGGAGACCCAGTACTTC.

This chain links TRBV20-1 with TRBJ1-1; D perhaps matches TRBD1 (5 bases). Trimming took off 6 bases at V and 1 base at J, with 15 bases between the two ends. Germline CDR1 is DFQATT and CDR2 is SNEGSKA (reference sequence). The CDR3 length is 14 residues. The CDR3 is CSATSGTANTEAFF. For the CDR3, the DNA is TGCAGTGCCACCTCCGGGACGGCGAACACTGAAGCTTTCTTT.

This clonotype was counted between two and nine times. The V gene is TRBV4-1, the J gene TRBJ1-1; D remains ambiguous. V was trimmed by 3 bases and J by 6 bases, leaving 14 bases between them. This CDR3 contains 14 residues. The V gene's germline CDR1 is MGHRA and CDR2 YSYEKL. The CDR3 here is CASSHHTGRAEAFF. For the CDR3, the DNA is TGCGCCAGCAGCCACCACACCGGACGGGCTGAAGCTTTCTTT.

The chain employs TRBV5-1 and TRBJ2-3, with 10 bases aligning to TRBD2. CDR3 length equals 18 residues. Trimming removed 1 base from V and 0 bases from J; junction bases left unmatched: 8. Germline V CDR1 and CDR2: SGHRS, YFSETQ. In nucleotides, the CDR3 is TGCGCCAGCAGCTTGATGGGTTCTAGCGGGAGTAGCACAGATACGCAGTATTTT. Its translation is CASSLMGSSGSSTDTQYF.

This chain links TRBV24-1 with TRBJ2-3, with a possible D match to TRBD1 (6 bases). V was cut by 2 bases and J by 2 bases, with 13 bases left in between. This CDR3 is built from 16 residues. CDR1 and CDR2 (germline): KGHDR, SFDVKD. CDR3 sequence (DNA): TGTGCCACCAGTGATTCCTCCAGGGGCAACACAGATACGCAGTATTTT. Amino acids: CATSDSSRGNTDTQYF.

The chain joins TRBV30 to TRBJ1-1, with D maybe TRBD1 (6 bases). Trimming took 1 base from V and 11 from J, leaving 17 bases between them. This CDR3 comprises 13 residues. CDR1 is GTSNPN, CDR2 SVGIG, per germline (reference sequence). This CDR3 reads CAWSGSGGLGAFF. The CDR3 DNA reads as TGTGCCTGGAGTGGGTCCGGGGGCTTAGGGGCTTTCTTT.

V usage is TRBV12-3 or TRBV12-4 and J usage is TRBJ1-6, with D hard to call. This CDR3 region has 14 residues. V was shortened by 5 bases and J by 7 bases, with 12 bases between the two germline ends. This chain's CDR3 is CASSLKSGNSPLHF. CDR3 nucleotides: TGTGCCAGCAGTCTGAAGAGCGGGAATTCACCCCTCCACTTT.

This clonotype was counted only a few times. The chain uses TRBV11-2 and TRBJ2-1; no firm D call. This CDR3 has 13 amino acids. V gave up 3 bases and J gave up 5 bases, with 8 bases separating them. Germline-derived CDR1 and CDR2 are SGHAT and FQNNGV. The CDR3 region is CASSLSADNEQFF. The CDR3 region has the DNA TGTGCCAGCAGCTTGAGCGCAGACAATGAGCAGTTCTTC. Full variable domain (outside the CDR3, taken from reference TRBV11-2 and TRBJ2-1): EAGVAQSPRYKIIEKRQSVAFWCNPISGHATLYWYQQILGQGPKLLIQFQNNGVVDDSQLPKDRFSAERLKGVDSTLKIQPAKLEDSAVYLCASSLSADNEQFFGPGTRLTVL.

The table lists this clonotype with a few counts. This sequence joins TRBV15 and TRBJ1-1, with D perhaps TRBD1 (5 bases). Trimming removed 5 bases from V and 2 bases from J, with 12 bases in between. This CDR3 has 14 residues. The germline gives CDR1 LNHNV, CDR2 YYDKDF (reference sequence). For the CDR3, the DNA is TGTGCCACCAGCTTGCAGGGATATAACACTGAAGCTTTCTTT. This sequence encodes CATSLQGYNTEAFF.

This chain joins TRBV3-1 and TRBJ1-1, with a tentative D call TRBD1 (5 bases). The CDR3 totals 15 residues. In germline, CDR1 is LGHDT, CDR2 YNNKEL (reference sequence). Trimming stripped 0 bases from V and 5 bases from J, with 13 bases between. The CDR3 bases are TGTGCCAGCAGCCAAGATAACAGTGGGGGGACTGAAGCTTTCTTT. Protein sequence: CASSQDNSGGTEAFF.

The rearrangement joins TRBV19 to TRBJ2-3, with 12 bases aligning to TRBD2. Trimming at V came to 5 bases and at J to 5 bases, leaving 8 bases not matched to a gene. In germline, CDR1 is LNHDA, CDR2 SQIVND (reference sequence). This CDR3 is built from 16 residues. The CDR3 coding sequence is TGTGCCAGTAGTTTTCTAGCGGGGGGGCCAGTAGATACGCAGTATTTT. This codes for CASSFLAGGPVDTQYF. Together with reference TRBV19 and TRBJ2-3, the CDR3 gives the full variable domain: DGGITQSPKYLFRKEGQNVTLSCEQNLNHDAMYWYRQDPGQGLRLIYYSQIVNDFQKGDIAEGYSVSREKKESFPLTVTSAQKNPTAFYLCASSFLAGGPVDTQYFGPGTRLTVL.

The sample holds a few counts of this clonotype. The J gene is TRBJ2-1, the V gene TRBV15; 14 bases are shared with TRBD2. This CDR3 has 20 residues. The germline CDR1 and CDR2 sequences are LNHNV and YYDKDF (reference sequence). V lost 3 bases and J lost 4; bases outside the gene matches: 14. The CDR3 coding sequence is TGTGCCACCAGCAGCACTCAAGGACTAGCGGGGGGCCGGGTTTACAATGAGCAGTTCTTC. Its protein is CATSSTQGLAGGRVYNEQFF.

This clonotype was seen only a few times. The chain links TRBV20-1 to TRBJ2-5; 13 bases are shared with TRBD2. Trimming cost V 4 bases and J 2 bases; bases outside gene matches: 4. Germline CDR1 reads DFQATT; CDR2 reads SNEGSKA (reference sequence). The CDR3 extends over 15 amino acids. CDR3 in DNA: TGCAGTGCTACCGGACTAGCGGGAGTTCAAGAGACCCAGTACTTC. Translating gives CSATGLAGVQETQYF.

This clonotype was observed a few times. The chain links TRBV20-1 to TRBJ1-4, with 8 bases matching TRBD1. CDR3 size: 13 residues. CDR1 DFQATT and CDR2 SNEGSKA come from the germline V gene (reference sequence). After removal of 3 bases from V and 8 bases from J, the junction contained 5 bases not matched to a gene. The CDR3 bases are TGCAGTGCTAGGACAGGGGCTGGGGAAAAACTGTTTTTT. This translates into CSARTGAGEKLFF.

This chain connects TRBV30 to TRBJ1-1; TRBD1 is a possible D gene (5 bases). Germline V gene data show CDR1 as GTSNPN and CDR2 as SVGIG (reference sequence). The CDR3 is made up of 15 amino acids. V was pared by 2 bases and J by 10 bases, with 23 bases between. The CDR3 DNA reads TGTGCCTGGAGTTTACCCGGGACCGCCCTAAGCGGAGCTTTCTTT. It yields the protein CAWSLPGTALSGAFF.

This clonotype has only a few counts. The chain links TRBV6-4 to TRBJ2-1; 8 bases are a match to TRBD2. With V trimmed by 6 bases and J by 2 bases, 6 bases remained unmatched. This CDR3 contains 15 residues. Germline-derived CDR1 and CDR2 are MRHNA and SNTAGT. The CDR3: CASRRREEPYNEQFF. The DNA of the CDR3 is TGTGCCAGCAGAAGGCGGGAGGAACCCTACAATGAGCAGTTCTTC.

In this sample, this clonotype turned up a few times. The chain has TRBV9 and TRBJ2-3; 13 positions match TRBD2. Germline-derived CDR1 and CDR2 are SGDLS and YYNGEE. J gave up 4 bases and V 4 bases, and 12 bases lay outside the gene matches. The CDR3 spans 18 residues. The CDR3 DNA is TGTGCCAGCAGCACCGCCGGGACTAGCGGGGAGAAATCAGATACGCAGTATTTT. Its protein product is CASSTAGTSGEKSDTQYF.

In its sample, this clonotype was seen a few times. The chain joins TRBV5-1 to TRBJ1-1; D ambiguous. Germline CDR1 is SGHRS and CDR2 is YFSETQ. The V end lost 3 bases, the J end lost 4 bases, and 7 bases lay between the germline ends. The CDR3 runs 12 residues. The DNA of the CDR3 is TGCGCCAGCAGCTCTGAAACCACTGAAGCTTTCTTT. Translating gives CASSSETTEAFF.